This TCR beta chain was sequenced for a study of control samples from healthy donors and cancer patients (dated by TCRdb to the early 2020s). CDR1 and CDR2 are read off the germline V gene as MNHNS and SASEGT. V is cut by 2 bases and J by 4 bases, and the space between the germline ends is 9 bases. The CDR3 numbers 14 residues from cysteine through phenylalanine. Only the CDR3 DNA stays, 42 bases, in frame from base 1. Details on this clone: Its antigen is unknown. No qualities accompany the bases; no much larger clone lies one base away.

The library came from the immunoSEQ multiplex PCR assay. The table comes from immuneACCESS by way of TCRdb, which keeps in-frame sequences with V and J called. Part of the clones is missing from these tables; in studies checked, under half for an unresolved V gene and the rest for unknown reasons. This sample comprises roughly 160,000 clones, around 96% of them detected only once. The top ten constitute under 1.2% of the sample. Sequencing used blood. Rearrangement joined TRBV6-1 to TRBJ1-5; the D segment cannot be called with confidence. The receptor was derived from a woman between 25 and 40 years old in good health. The CDR3 has the sequence CASSETHRNQPQHF. The DNA sequence is as follows: TGTGCCAGCAGTGAAACTCACAGAAATCAGCCCCAGCATTTT.